Listed below are T cell receptor beta chains from one sample, sequenced in a study of T-cell memory formation after mild COVID-19. In TCRdb, the 5' RACE reads were re-called with MiXCR into one record per CDR3 protein. The sample gives approximately 180,000 distinct CDR3 sequences, roughly 16% of which show up once; 2% to 2.5% is in the top ten. The sequenced sample was PBMCs or a T cell subset sorted from them (not recorded which). Every receptor here comes from an adult woman who had mild COVID-19 (a few samples of this study predate the infection). Cell type and time point are not known. Both conserved end residues are trimmed from each CDR3. The D gene is left open where the match is weak.

J gene: TRBJ2-1
V gene: TRBV6-6
D gene: TRBD2
CDR3 protein: ASCGSRFNEQF

J gene: TRBJ1-2
V gene: TRBV20-1
D gene: NA
CDR3 protein: SARGDWGYT

J gene: TRBJ2-5
V gene: TRBV6-5
D gene: NA
CDR3 protein: ASSFQGSSKETQY

J gene: TRBJ2-3
V gene: TRBV30
D gene: NA
CDR3 protein: AWSSRRADTQY

J gene: TRBJ2-1
V gene: TRBV5-1
D gene: NA
CDR3 protein: ASSLVRNYEQF

J gene: TRBJ2-3
V gene: TRBV7-2
D gene: NA
CDR3 protein: ASSLRGGGAGTDTQY

J gene: TRBJ1-1
V gene: TRBV4-1
D gene: NA
CDR3 protein: ASSQTDSLNTEAF

J gene: TRBJ2-1
V gene: TRBV28
D gene: NA
CDR3 protein: ASSTPGEQYNEQF

J gene: TRBJ2-1
V gene: TRBV11-3
D gene: NA
CDR3 protein: ASSLAHEQF

J gene: TRBJ2-2
V gene: TRBV11-2
D gene: NA
CDR3 protein: ASSRLNTGELF

J gene: TRBJ1-5
V gene: TRBV3-1
D gene: NA
CDR3 protein: ASSQGGSPFSNQPQH

J gene: TRBJ2-2
V gene: TRBV6-2/TRBV6-3
D gene: NA
CDR3 protein: ASTPWRGTGPGELF

J gene: TRBJ2-7
V gene: TRBV5-1
D gene: TRBD2
CDR3 protein: ASSLAGLAGSSEQY

J gene: TRBJ2-1
V gene: TRBV9
D gene: NA
CDR3 protein: ASSVGSRVGDEQF

J gene: TRBJ2-7
V gene: TRBV2
D gene: NA
CDR3 protein: ASTFGTSSYEQY